This TCR beta chain appears in the sequencing data of a study of CD8 T cells in ankylosing spondylitis. TCR beta libraries were made by quantitative 5'-RACE with molecular barcodes. Via MiXCR, TCRdb re-called the 5' RACE reads, giving one row per CDR3 protein. There are under 450,000 distinct CDR3 sequences in the sample; 20% to 25% occur only once, and about an eighth lies in the top ten. General study findings and limits: The study looked at matched synovial fluid samples from ankylosing spondylitis patients. Disease-linked clones were reported to be significantly enriched there. Ankylosing spondylitis blood appeared to carry a characteristic TCR beta motif of under ten highly homologous variants.

The table lists this clonotype with a few counts. The antigen is unknown. The trim removed 5 bases at V and 6 bases at J, leaving 5 bases unmatched. The CDR3 contains 14 residues. The chain carries TRBV12-3 or TRBV12-4 and TRBJ2-1; 9 bases are a match to TRBD1. This sequence was found in a male donor with ankylosing spondylitis or in good health (not recorded which). The sample taken for sequencing was blood, either unsorted or a sorted T cell fraction (not recorded which). This CDR3 is CASSIPGQGNEQFF. In nucleotides, the CDR3 is TGTGCCAGCAGTATCCCGGGACAGGGCAATGAGCAGTTCTTC.